This T cell receptor beta chain is from a study of blood T cell repertoires in COVID-19. The CDR3 is 13 residues long. V was pared by 1 base and J by 5 bases, with 6 bases between. Germline CDR1 reads MDHEN; CDR2 reads SYDVKM. Original handling: Amplifying reference gene primers gave estimates of nucleated cell counts. TCRdb's table, derived via immunoSEQ multiplex PCR, lists solely in-frame clones and lacks some. The D gene and trimming were derived from the DNA, and the V and J assignments and clone size from that table. Of hundreds of thousands of clones listed, 75% to 90% are singletons. Sample: peripheral blood. The genes are TRBV28 and TRBJ1-5, with unresolved D. The TCR originated in a man aged 35 to 55 with acute or convalescent COVID-19. In DNA form, the CDR3 reads TGTGCCAGCAGTTTATTCGGTGATCAGCCCCAGCATTTT. It translates to CASSLFGDQPQHF.